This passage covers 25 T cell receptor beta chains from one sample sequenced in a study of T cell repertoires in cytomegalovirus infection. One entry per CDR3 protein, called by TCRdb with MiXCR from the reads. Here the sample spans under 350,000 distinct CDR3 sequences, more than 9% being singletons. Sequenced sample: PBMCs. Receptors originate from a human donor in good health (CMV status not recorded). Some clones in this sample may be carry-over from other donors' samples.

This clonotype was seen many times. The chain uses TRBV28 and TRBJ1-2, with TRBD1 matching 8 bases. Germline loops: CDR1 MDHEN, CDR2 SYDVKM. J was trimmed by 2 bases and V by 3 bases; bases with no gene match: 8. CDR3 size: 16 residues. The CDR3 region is CASSFPQGARNYGYTF. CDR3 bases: TGTGCCAGCAGTTTCCCGCAGGGGGCGCGGAACTATGGCTACACCTTC.

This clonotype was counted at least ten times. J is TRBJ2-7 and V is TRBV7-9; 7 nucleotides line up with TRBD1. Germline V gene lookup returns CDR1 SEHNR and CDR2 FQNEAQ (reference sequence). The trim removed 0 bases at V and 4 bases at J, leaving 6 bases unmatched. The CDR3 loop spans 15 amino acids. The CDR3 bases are TGTGCCAGCAGCTTAGCTACAGGGGTGAAATACGAGCAGTACTTC. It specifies CASSLATGVKYEQYF.

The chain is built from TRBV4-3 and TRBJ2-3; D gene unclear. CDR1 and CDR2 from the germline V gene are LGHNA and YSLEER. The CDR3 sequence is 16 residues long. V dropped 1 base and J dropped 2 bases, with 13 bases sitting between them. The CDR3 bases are TGCGCCAGCAGCCAAGGGGCGGCCATCCACACAGATACGCAGTATTTT. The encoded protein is CASSQGAAIHTDTQYF.

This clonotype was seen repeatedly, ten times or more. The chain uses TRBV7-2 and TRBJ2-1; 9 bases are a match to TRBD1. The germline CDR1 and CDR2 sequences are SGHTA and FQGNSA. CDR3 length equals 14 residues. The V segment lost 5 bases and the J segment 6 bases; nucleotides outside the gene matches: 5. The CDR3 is CASSTGTGFNEQFF. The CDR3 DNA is TGTGCCAGCAGCACCGGGACAGGGTTCAATGAGCAGTTCTTC.

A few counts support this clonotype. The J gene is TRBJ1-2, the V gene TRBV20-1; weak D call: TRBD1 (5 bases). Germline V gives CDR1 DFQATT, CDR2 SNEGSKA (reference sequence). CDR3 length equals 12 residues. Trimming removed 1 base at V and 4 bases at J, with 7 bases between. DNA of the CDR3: TGCAGTGCTAGAGGACAGTCCTATGGCTACACCTTC. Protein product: CSARGQSYGYTF.

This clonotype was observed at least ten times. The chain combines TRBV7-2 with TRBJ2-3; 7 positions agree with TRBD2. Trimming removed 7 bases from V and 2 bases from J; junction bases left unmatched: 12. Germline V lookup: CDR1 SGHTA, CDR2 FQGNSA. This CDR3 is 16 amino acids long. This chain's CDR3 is CASNPWGGVPTDTQYF. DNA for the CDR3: TGTGCCAGCAATCCCTGGGGGGGGGTACCCACAGATACGCAGTATTTT.

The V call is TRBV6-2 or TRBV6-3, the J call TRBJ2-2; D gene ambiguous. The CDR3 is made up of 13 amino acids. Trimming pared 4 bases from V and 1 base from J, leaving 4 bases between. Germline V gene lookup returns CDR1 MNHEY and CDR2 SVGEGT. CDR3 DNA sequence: TGTGCCAGCAGTTTGTGGAACACCGGGGAGCTGTTTTTT. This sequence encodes CASSLWNTGELFF.

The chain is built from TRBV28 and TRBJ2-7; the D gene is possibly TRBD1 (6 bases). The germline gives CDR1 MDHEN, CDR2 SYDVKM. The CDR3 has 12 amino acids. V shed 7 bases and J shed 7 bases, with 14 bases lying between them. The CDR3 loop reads CASNSQGREQYF. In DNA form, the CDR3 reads TGTGCCAGCAATTCACAGGGCCGGGAGCAGTACTTC.

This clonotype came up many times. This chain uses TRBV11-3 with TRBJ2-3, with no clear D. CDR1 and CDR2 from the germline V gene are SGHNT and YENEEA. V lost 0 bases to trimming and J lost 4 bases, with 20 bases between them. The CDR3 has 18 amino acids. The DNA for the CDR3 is TGTGCCAGCAGCTTAGATCGAGCAAGGCCCACCAAGCCAGATACGCAGTATTTT. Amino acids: CASSLDRARPTKPDTQYF.

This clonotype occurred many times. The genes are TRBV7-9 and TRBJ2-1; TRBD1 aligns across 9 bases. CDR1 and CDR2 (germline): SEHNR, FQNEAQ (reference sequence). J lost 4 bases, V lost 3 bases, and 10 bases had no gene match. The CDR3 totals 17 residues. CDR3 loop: CASSFPVDRGFYNEQFF. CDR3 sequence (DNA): TGTGCCAGCAGCTTCCCGGTAGACAGGGGGTTTTACAATGAGCAGTTCTTC.

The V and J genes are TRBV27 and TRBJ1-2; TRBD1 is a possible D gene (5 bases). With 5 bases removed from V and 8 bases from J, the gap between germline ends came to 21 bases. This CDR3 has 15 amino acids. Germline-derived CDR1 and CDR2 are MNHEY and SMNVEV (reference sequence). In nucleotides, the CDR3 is TGTGCCAGCAGTCACCTCCCCGGGACTCTGGGAGGCTACACCTTC. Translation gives CASSHLPGTLGGYTF.

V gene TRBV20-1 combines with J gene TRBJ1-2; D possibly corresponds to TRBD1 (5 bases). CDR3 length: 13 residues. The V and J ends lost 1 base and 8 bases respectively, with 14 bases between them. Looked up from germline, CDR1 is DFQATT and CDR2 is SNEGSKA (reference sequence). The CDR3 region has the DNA TGCAGTGCTAGAGGTGGGACGGCCTCGGGCTACACCTTC. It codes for CSARGGTASGYTF.

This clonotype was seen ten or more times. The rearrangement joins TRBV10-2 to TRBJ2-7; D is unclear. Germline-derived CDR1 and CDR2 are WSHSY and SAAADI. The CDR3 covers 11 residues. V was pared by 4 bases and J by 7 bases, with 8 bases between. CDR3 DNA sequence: TGCGCCAGCAGTGTTATGGGGGAGCAGTACTTC. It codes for CASSVMGEQYF.

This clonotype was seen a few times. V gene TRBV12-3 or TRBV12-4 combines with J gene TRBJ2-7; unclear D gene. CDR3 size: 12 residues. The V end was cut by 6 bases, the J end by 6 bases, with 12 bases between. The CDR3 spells CASSRPSSEQYF. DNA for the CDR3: TGTGCCAGCAGCAGACCTAGTTCCGAGCAGTACTTC.

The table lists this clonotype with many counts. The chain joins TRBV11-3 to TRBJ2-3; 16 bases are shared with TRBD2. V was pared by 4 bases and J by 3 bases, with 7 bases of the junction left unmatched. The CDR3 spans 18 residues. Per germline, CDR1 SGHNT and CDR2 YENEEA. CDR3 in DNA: TGTGCCAGCAGCTACGGGACTAGCGGGGGGGCAATGACAGATACGCAGTATTTT. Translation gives CASSYGTSGGAMTDTQYF.

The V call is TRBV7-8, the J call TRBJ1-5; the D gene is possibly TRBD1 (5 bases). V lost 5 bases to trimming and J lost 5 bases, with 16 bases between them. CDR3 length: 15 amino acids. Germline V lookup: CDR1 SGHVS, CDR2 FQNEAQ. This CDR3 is CASSRLRVGHQPQHF. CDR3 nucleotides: TGTGCCAGCAGCCGACTCCGGGTGGGGCATCAGCCCCAGCATTTT.

The CDR3 sequence is CASNLRQGLSEQFF. The CDR3 nucleotides are TGTGCCAGCAACCTCCGACAGGGTCTCAGTGAGCAGTTCTTC. The rearrangement uses TRBV7-8 and TRBJ2-1; 7 nucleotides align to TRBD1. The junction had 12 bases not matched to a gene; V was cut back by 7 bases and J by 9 bases. The length of the CDR3 is 14 residues. The germline CDR1 and CDR2 sequences are SGHVS and FQNEAQ.

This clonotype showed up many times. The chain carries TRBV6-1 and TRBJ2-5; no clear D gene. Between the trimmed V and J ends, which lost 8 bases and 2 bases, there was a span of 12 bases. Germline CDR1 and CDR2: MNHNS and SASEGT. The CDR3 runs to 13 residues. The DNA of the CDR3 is TGTGCCAGCGGGTTCGGATTACAAGAGACCCAGTACTTC. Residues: CASGFGLQETQYF.

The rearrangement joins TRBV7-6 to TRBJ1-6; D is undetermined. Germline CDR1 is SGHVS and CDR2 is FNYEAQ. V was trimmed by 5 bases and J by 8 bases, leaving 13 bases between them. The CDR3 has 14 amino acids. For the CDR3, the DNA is TGTGCCAGCAGCGTCGGAGATGGTTATTCACCCCTCCACTTT. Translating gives CASSVGDGYSPLHF.

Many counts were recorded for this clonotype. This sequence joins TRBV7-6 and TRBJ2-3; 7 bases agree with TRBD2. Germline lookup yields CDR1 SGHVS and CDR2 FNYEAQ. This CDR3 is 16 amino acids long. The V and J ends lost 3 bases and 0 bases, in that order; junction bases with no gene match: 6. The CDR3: CASSLGSGGSTDTQYF. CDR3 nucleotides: TGTGCCAGCAGCTTGGGGTCGGGGGGAAGCACAGATACGCAGTATTTT.

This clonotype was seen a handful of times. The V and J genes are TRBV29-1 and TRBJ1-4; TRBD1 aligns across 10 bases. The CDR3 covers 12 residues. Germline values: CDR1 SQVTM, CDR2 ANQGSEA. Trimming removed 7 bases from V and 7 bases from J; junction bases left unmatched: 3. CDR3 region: CSAGQGGEKLFF. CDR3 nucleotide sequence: TGCAGCGCCGGACAGGGGGGTGAAAAACTGTTTTTT.

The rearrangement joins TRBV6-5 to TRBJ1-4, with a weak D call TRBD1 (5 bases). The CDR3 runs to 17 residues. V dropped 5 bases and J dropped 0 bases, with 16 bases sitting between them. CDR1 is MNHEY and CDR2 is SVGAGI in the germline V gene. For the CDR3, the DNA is TGTGCCAGCAGTCGCCGGGGGGGACGGTCAACTAATGAAAAACTGTTTTTT. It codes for CASSRRGGRSTNEKLFF.

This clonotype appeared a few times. CDR3 sequence: CASSAAGYEQYF. In nucleotides, the CDR3 is TGTGCCAGTAGTGCCGCGGGCTACGAGCAGTACTTC. V is TRBV19 and J is TRBJ2-7, with TRBD2 as a possible D gene (5 bases). This CDR3 has 12 residues. Germline CDR1 is LNHDA and CDR2 is SQIVND (reference sequence). The germline V and J ends were trimmed by 5 bases and 3 bases, with 8 bases remaining between them.

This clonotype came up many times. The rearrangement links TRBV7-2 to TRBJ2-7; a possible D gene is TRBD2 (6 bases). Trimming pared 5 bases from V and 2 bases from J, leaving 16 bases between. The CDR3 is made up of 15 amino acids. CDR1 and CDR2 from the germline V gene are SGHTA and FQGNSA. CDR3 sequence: CASSPGLRRTYEQYF. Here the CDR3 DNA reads TGTGCCAGCAGCCCGGGACTTCGAAGGACCTACGAGCAGTACTTC.

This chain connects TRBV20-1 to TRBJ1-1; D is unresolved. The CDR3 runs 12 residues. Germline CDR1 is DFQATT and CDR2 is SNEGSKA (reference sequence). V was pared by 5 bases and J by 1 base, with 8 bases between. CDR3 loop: CSARVGNTEAFF. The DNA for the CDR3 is TGCAGTGCTCGTGTGGGGAACACTGAAGCTTTCTTT.